This T cell receptor (beta chain) came from a study of blood T cell repertoires in COVID-19. V lost 6 bases, J lost 6 bases, and 7 bases stayed unmatched. Germline V gene lookup returns CDR1 MDHEN and CDR2 SYDVKM. The CDR3 contains 15 residues. As handled by the study authors: Reference gene primers were amplified, and this amplification served to estimate nucleated cell counts. TCRdb keeps only in-frame clones here, not all; method: immunoSEQ multiplex PCR. For V, J and clone size, that table is used; D and trimming come from the DNA. The table includes about 200,000 clones, more than 75% detected once. Clinical history reported by participants formed the basis on which cohorts were assigned.

The clonotype comes from a woman in her forties or fifties with acute COVID-19. The genes are TRBV28 and TRBJ2-1; 11 bases agree with TRBD2. Sequencing was performed on PBMCs or T cells enriched from blood (not recorded which). This CDR3 reads CASSRTSGGRNEQFF. CDR3 bases: TGTGCCAGCAGCCGTACTAGCGGGGGCCGCAATGAGCAGTTCTTC.